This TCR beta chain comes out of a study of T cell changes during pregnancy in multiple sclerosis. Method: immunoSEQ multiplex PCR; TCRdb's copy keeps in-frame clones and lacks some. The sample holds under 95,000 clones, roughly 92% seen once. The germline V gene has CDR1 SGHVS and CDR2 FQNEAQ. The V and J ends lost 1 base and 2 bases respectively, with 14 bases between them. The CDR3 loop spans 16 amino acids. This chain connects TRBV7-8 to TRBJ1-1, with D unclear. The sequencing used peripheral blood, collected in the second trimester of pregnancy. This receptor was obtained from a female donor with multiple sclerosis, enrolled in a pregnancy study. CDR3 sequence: CASSLVKTAFNTEAFF. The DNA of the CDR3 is TGTGCCAGCAGCTTAGTAAAAACAGCCTTCAACACTGAAGCTTTCTTT.